This T cell receptor (beta chain) was found in a study of response to subunit inactivated influenza vaccine. Study-level results: The authors suggested that few new T cells are recruited per seasonal influenza vaccination.

Looked up from germline, CDR1 is KGHDR and CDR2 is SFDVKD. The CDR3 totals 17 residues. J gave up 0 bases and V 3 bases, and 6 bases lay outside the gene matches. TCRdb reprocessed the RT-PCR reads via MiXCR and lists one record per CDR3 protein. The table has fewer than 750,000 distinct CDR3 sequences, 14% seen once. A note on this clonotype: Its antigen is unknown.

This chain links TRBV24-1 with TRBJ2-1; 8 nucleotides align to TRBD1. The source is a man aged 45 to 65 who received an inactivated influenza vaccine. This specimen consisted of PBMCs from blood, obtained about 12 days after vaccination. Here the CDR3 DNA reads TGTGCCACCAGTGATGCCAGCAGGGGGCACTCCTACAATGAGCAGTTCTTC. Residues: CATSDASRGHSYNEQFF.